Listed here are 14 T cell receptor beta chains from one sample, sequenced in a study of T cell responses to AZD1222 COVID-19 vaccine. Sequenced by immunoSEQ multiplex PCR; TCRdb stores in-frame clones only, minus some. This table holds under 200,000 clones, more than 80% found once. The specimen comprised peripheral blood, sampled 28 days after the second dose of the MenACWY control vaccine. All receptors come from an adult who received the MenACWY meningococcal vaccine as a control.

This rearrangement joins TRBV27 to TRBJ1-2; TRBD1 might be the D (6 bases). The V end was cut by 3 bases, the J end by 7 bases, with 12 bases between. The CDR3 length is 13 residues. Germline V CDR1 and CDR2: MNHEY, SMNVEV (reference sequence). CDR3 DNA sequence: TGTGCCAGCAGTTTTTCAGGGGTCGGTGGCTACACCTTC. Encoded protein: CASSFSGVGGYTF.

The V and J genes are TRBV19 and TRBJ1-5; a possible D gene is TRBD1 (6 bases). The CDR3 runs 17 residues. Germline loops: CDR1 LNHDA, CDR2 SQIVND (reference sequence). The ends were cut back, 2 bases at V and 0 bases at J, with 14 bases in the middle. The chain's CDR3 is CASSIPTGRYSNQPQHF. The CDR3 DNA is TGTGCCAGTAGTATACCGACAGGCCGATATAGCAATCAGCCCCAGCATTTT.

The chain couples TRBV9 to TRBJ1-2; TRBD1 matches at 8 bases. CDR1 and CDR2 from the germline V gene are SGDLS and YYNGEE. After removal of 0 bases from V and 5 bases from J, the junction contained 3 bases not matched to a gene. There are 14 residues in the CDR3. CDR3 bases: TGTGCCAGCAGCGTAGCTACAGGGGGTTATGGCTACACCTTC. Its translation is CASSVATGGYGYTF.

The rearrangement links TRBV6-2 or TRBV6-3 to TRBJ2-7; D is perhaps TRBD2 (5 bases). The germline gives CDR1 MNHEY, CDR2 SVGEGT. The V gene lost 6 bases and the J gene lost 5 bases, with 17 bases spanning the gap. CDR3 size: 14 residues. CDR3 in amino acids: CASSPGRRWDEQYF. The DNA of the CDR3 is TGTGCCAGCAGCCCGGGCAGGAGGTGGGACGAGCAGTACTTC.

This clone was counted once. This chain connects TRBV29-1 to TRBJ2-1; 8 bases match TRBD2. This CDR3 has 13 residues. Germline V gives CDR1 SQVTM, CDR2 ANQGSEA. V gave up 3 bases and J gave up 4 bases; unmatched junction bases: 2. CDR3 sequence (DNA): TGCAGCGTTGACCCTAGCGGGTACAATGAGCAGTTCTTC. This translates into CSVDPSGYNEQFF.

The chain has TRBV6-2 or TRBV6-3 and TRBJ1-5; 10 bases align to TRBD1. The V and J ends lost 6 bases and 12 bases, in that order; junction bases with no gene match: 11. Per germline, CDR1 MNHEY and CDR2 SVGEGT. This CDR3 has 14 amino acids. The CDR3 here is CASSATGTGVNQHF. DNA of the CDR3: TGTGCCAGCAGCGCTACTGGGACAGGGGTCAACCAGCATTTT.

The V gene is TRBV24-1, the J gene TRBJ2-3; the match to TRBD2 covers 8 bases. Trimming removed 7 bases from V and 2 bases from J; junction bases left unmatched: 7. CDR1 KGHDR and CDR2 SFDVKD come from the germline V gene. This CDR3 contains 15 residues. CDR3 amino acids: CATSRGGRNTDTQYF. DNA for the CDR3: TGTGCCACCAGCCGGGGGGGGCGGAACACAGATACGCAGTATTTT.

The CDR3 sequence is CASSLIARGEDTEAFF. Written as DNA, the CDR3 is TGTGCCAGCAGCTTGATCGCGAGGGGGGAGGACACTGAAGCTTTCTTT. V and J are TRBV5-6 and TRBJ1-1; D perhaps matches TRBD1 (6 bases). CDR3 size: 16 residues. Trimming shortened V by 1 base and J by 3 bases, and 16 bases separated the two germline ends. The germline gives CDR1 SGHDT, CDR2 YYEEEE.

The chain is built from TRBV4-1 and TRBJ2-7; 8 bases are shared with TRBD1. CDR1 is MGHRA, CDR2 YSYEKL, per germline. The ends lost 3 bases at V and 6 bases at J; junction bases unmatched: 13. The CDR3 is made up of 16 amino acids. CDR3 residues: CASSQSPGGRGLEQYF. DNA for the CDR3: TGCGCCAGCAGCCAGTCCCCAGGGGGCCGGGGGCTCGAGCAGTACTTC.

The chain joins TRBV5-6 to TRBJ2-2; TRBD1 might be the D (5 bases). The V and J ends lost 5 bases and 2 bases respectively, with 13 bases between them. Per germline, CDR1 SGHDT and CDR2 YYEEEE. This CDR3 contains 15 residues. The CDR3 loop reads CASRVRTLNTGELFF. The DNA for the CDR3 is TGTGCCAGCAGGGTTCGGACACTCAACACCGGGGAGCTGTTTTTT.

The chain carries TRBV10-1 and TRBJ2-3; TRBD2 aligns across 12 bases. The germline V gene encodes CDR1 WNHNN and CDR2 SYGVQD (reference sequence). Unmatched junction bases numbered 4, after V lost 3 bases and J lost 3 bases. The CDR3 covers 16 residues. CDR3 residues: CASSEASGRVTDTQYF. CDR3 nucleotide sequence: TGCGCCAGCAGTGAAGCTAGCGGGAGGGTTACAGATACGCAGTATTTT.

This clone appeared a few times. This sequence joins TRBV10-3 and TRBJ2-5, with TRBD2 matching 12 bases. The germline V gene encodes CDR1 ENHRY and CDR2 SYGVKD. V trimming: 6 bases; J trimming: 2 bases; junction bases outside the gene matches: 4. CDR3 length equals 15 residues. CDR3 residues: CAIREGTSGQETQYF. The CDR3 bases are TGTGCCATCAGGGAAGGGACTAGCGGGCAAGAGACCCAGTACTTC.

This clone was detected only once. The V gene is TRBV5-1, the J gene TRBJ2-7; TRBD1 matches 7 bases. Germline assignment: CDR1 SGHRS and CDR2 YFSETQ. The CDR3 covers 13 residues. The V segment lost 0 bases and the J segment 9 bases; nucleotides outside the gene matches: 6. As DNA, the CDR3 is TGCGCCAGCAGCTTGGGGCAGGGGGACGCGCAGTACTTC. Translating it yields CASSLGQGDAQYF.

The rearrangement links TRBV29-1 to TRBJ2-5, with 9 bases fitting TRBD2. CDR3 size: 15 residues. V was pared by 4 bases and J by 0 bases, with 6 bases of the junction left unmatched. From germline, CDR1 is SQVTM and CDR2 ANQGSEA. The CDR3 loop is CSVGGAGGNQETQYF. CDR3 DNA: TGCAGCGTTGGGGGAGCGGGAGGCAACCAAGAGACCCAGTACTTC.